The rows below give T cell receptor beta chains drawn from one sample of a study of immune characterization of retroperitoneal liposarcoma. In TCRdb, the PCR reads were re-called with MiXCR into one record per CDR3 protein. The table lists about 10,000 distinct CDR3 sequences, roughly a third of them singletons. The sequenced material came from tumor tissue. Every receptor here comes from a female donor with retroperitoneal liposarcoma. CDR3s include the opening cysteine and the closing phenylalanine or tryptophan. Part of the rows lack a size; the others show once, few, many or a class for expanded clones.

v_call	clone_size	j_call	cdr3_aa
TRBV6-6	.	TRBJ1-2	CASSVDLGGYTF
TRBV12-3/TRBV12-4	.	TRBJ2-1	CAGHRGRGAYEQFF
TRBV7-3	.	TRBJ2-2	CASSWTANTGELFF
TRBV27	.	TRBJ2-3	CASRRRAGLSDTQYF
TRBV7-3	.	TRBJ1-1	CATSRDMNTEAFF
TRBV20-1	.	TRBJ2-7	CSARGWSRYEQYF
TRBV27	.	.	CASSPRQGGYEQYF
TRBV11-2	few	TRBJ2-3	CASSFGGGGTDTQYF
TRBV6-1	.	TRBJ2-1	CASSAGTSGTWGEQFF
TRBV7-2	medium-sized	TRBJ1-1	CASSLAIRNTEAFF
TRBV6-1	.	TRBJ1-1	CASSEAVWDSLNTEAFF
TRBV6-1	.	.	CASSTRQGGYNEQYF
TRBV27	.	TRBJ2-6	CASSWTDAGANVLTF
TRBV7-2	.	.	CASSSPKGQETQYF
TRBV7-8	medium-sized	TRBJ2-5	CASTLPPQGGAFTEETQYF
TRBV11-3	.	.	CASSLGLAGLPDNEQFF
TRBV6-5	.	TRBJ2-1	CASRQGLYEQFF
TRBV7-6	medium-sized	TRBJ2-5	CASSLQPGTGTTGTQLVQYF
TRBV6-1	many	TRBJ2-2	CASSEGVIGELFF
TRBV6-1	medium-sized	TRBJ2-3	CASSGGIHSTDTQYF
TRBV6-1	many	TRBJ2-1	CASSSLAGGPADNEQFF
TRBV24-1	.	.	CATSDFRDASHRDEQFF
TRBV6-5	.	TRBJ2-3	CATLWGPEASGDTQYF
TRBV11-2	.	TRBJ1-3	CASSKGTDGNTIYF
TRBV6-1	.	.	CASMSTGGPYEQYF
TRBV24-1	.	.	CATSSGGDLNYEQYF
TRBV7-1	.	.	CASSSTQETQYF
TRBV10-3	.	TRBJ2-1	CAISESKGGGAGNEQFF
TRBV7-2	once	TRBJ2-3	CASSPDRISTDTQYF
TRBV11-3	many	.	CASSIPGGNYEQYF
TRBV6-2/TRBV6-3	.	.	CASSYNDGGGRGTQYF
TRBV6-1	.	TRBJ1-1	CASSARTGSATEAFF
TRBV6-5	.	.	CASSYRSSSYEQYF
TRBV10-1	few	TRBJ2-3	CALRPGGGDTQYF
TRBV7-6	.	.	CASSTEAFYEQFF
TRBV6-1	few	TRBJ2-3	CASRGGSSGVRDTQYF
TRBV6-5	.	TRBJ2-3	CASSYQGAYTDTQYF
TRBV6-1	many	TRBJ2-7	CASSTSGGDSYEQYF
TRBV12-3/TRBV12-4	.	TRBJ1-2	CASSPSGGRSNYGYTF
TRBV7-6	.	.	CASSPLLASGQETQYF
TRBV7-3	many	TRBJ2-3	CASSLTVAISDTQYF
TRBV27	few	TRBJ1-2	CASTSGTGGIYGYTF
TRBV12-3/TRBV12-4	.	TRBJ1-2	CASSFRGVDYGYTF
TRBV6-1	medium-sized	TRBJ2-1	CASSLGTVYNEQFF
TRBV12-3/TRBV12-4	.	TRBJ2-2	CASNMYNTGELFF